The sequence of this T cell receptor (beta chain) was determined in a study of OX40 agonist ivuxolimab in advanced cancers. For the study at large: Mean age around 64 years, range roughly 20 to 85; 82.7% male. Allowance was made for prior anti-PD-1, anti-PD-L1 or anti-CTLA-4 therapy, and roughly 39% had some. Study-level results: Among the least clonally expanded were partial responders at 0.1-3.0 mg/kg.

Sampling of blood occurred at baseline, cycle 4 day 1, and cycle 7 day 1. In regard to this clone: Its antigen is unidentified.

Produced via immunoSEQ multiplex PCR; TCRdb's table is partial and in-frame only. The sample comprises more than 70,000 clones, 80% to 90% of which are singletons, and 2% rests with the top ten. Germline values: CDR1 KGHSH, CDR2 LQKENI. This CDR3 is 15 amino acids long. The J segment lost 0 bases and the V segment lost 1 base, leaving 1 base of the junction unmatched. This sequence was found in an adult with an advanced solid tumor such as melanoma, head and neck, liver or kidney cancer. Sequencing was performed on CD4+ or CD8+ T cells sorted from blood, taken in a trial of the OX40 agonist ivuxolimab. J is TRBJ2-3 and V is TRBV18, with 7 positions matching TRBD1. CDR3 bases: TGTGCCAGCTCACCACAGGGGGCGAGCACAGATACGCAGTATTTT. Encoded protein: CASSPQGASTDTQYF.